These 14 T cell receptor beta chains share one sample of origin, sequenced in a study of somatic mutations in cytotoxic T cells in rheumatoid arthritis. Sequenced by immunoSEQ multiplex PCR; TCRdb stores in-frame clones only, minus some. The data show about 20,000 clones, 70% to 90% seen once. What was sequenced was CD8+ T cells sorted from blood. These receptors were obtained from a man in his forties or fifties in good health.

This clone has just one count. The V gene is TRBV29-1, the J gene TRBJ1-4; D is ambiguous. This CDR3 contains 14 residues. Trimming left V 6 bases short and J 0 bases short, with 11 bases between. Germline V lookup: CDR1 SQVTM, CDR2 ANQGSEA. This CDR3 reads CSVAEPPTNEKLFF. CDR3 coding DNA: TGCAGCGTAGCAGAACCTCCAACTAATGAAAAACTGTTTTTT.

The chain carries TRBV4-2 and TRBJ2-7; D not resolved. Per the germline V gene, CDR1 is LGHNA and CDR2 is YNFKEQ. The V end lost 0 bases, the J end lost 0 bases, and 6 bases lay between the germline ends. This CDR3 contains 14 residues. The CDR3 spells CASSQETASYEQYF. CDR3 DNA sequence: TGTGCCAGCAGCCAAGAAACGGCCTCCTACGAGCAGTACTTC.

The chain employs TRBV15 and TRBJ2-5; a possible D gene is TRBD2 (5 bases). The CDR3 is made up of 11 amino acids. The germline gives CDR1 LNHNV, CDR2 YYDKDF (reference sequence). Here the CDR3 DNA reads TGTGCGGTTCGGGGACAAGAGACCCAGTACTTC. Translation gives CAVRGQETQYF.

The chain is built from TRBV28 and TRBJ2-4; D not resolved. This CDR3 contains 11 residues. CDR1 is MDHEN and CDR2 is SYDVKM in the germline V gene. The V end was cut by 10 bases, the J end by 2 bases, with 6 bases between. CDR3 DNA: TGTGCCATCACAACCAAAAACATTCAGTACTTC. It translates to CAITTKNIQYF.

This chain connects TRBV28 to TRBJ2-7; D remains unclear. Per the germline V gene, CDR1 is MDHEN and CDR2 is SYDVKM. Trimming took off 2 bases at V and 6 bases at J, with 8 bases between the two ends. CDR3 length: 12 amino acids. The CDR3 sequence is CASSLPNCEQYF. The CDR3 bases are TGTGCCAGCAGTTTACCCAATTGCGAGCAGTACTTC.

The chain couples TRBV27 to TRBJ2-1; 7 nucleotides agree with TRBD1. CDR1 is MNHEY, CDR2 SMNVEV, per germline (reference sequence). V shed 3 bases, J shed 7 bases, and the junction held 9 bases outside the gene matches. CDR3 length: 15 residues. CDR3 DNA: TGTGCCAGCAGTTTTAACAGGGGAAGGGGAAATGAGCAGTTCTTC. Protein: CASSFNRGRGNEQFF.

The chain recombines TRBV21-1 with TRBJ1-1. TRBV21-1 is classified as a pseudogene. This CDR3 is 15 amino acids long. The CDR3 region has the DNA TGTGCCAGCAGCAAAGAGCGCCGGTTGAACACTGAAGCTTTCTTT. This encodes CASSKERRLNTEAFF.

The V gene is TRBV4-3, the J gene TRBJ2-6; maybe TRBD1 (6 bases). Germline CDR1 LGHNA, CDR2 YSLEER. This CDR3 comprises 16 residues. Trimming left V 2 bases short and J 1 base short, with 9 bases between. The CDR3 region has the DNA TGCGCCAGCAGCCAATTAACAGGGTCTGGGGCCAACGTCCTGACTTTC. Its protein is CASSQLTGSGANVLTF.

The chain has TRBV5-5 and TRBJ2-1; possible D gene TRBD1, 8 bases. Germline V lookup: CDR1 SGHKS, CDR2 YYEKEE (reference sequence). Trimming stripped 4 bases from V and 7 bases from J, with 24 bases between. The CDR3 length is 17 residues. CDR3: CASSRGTGGVPANEQFF. CDR3 in DNA: TGTGCCAGCAGCCGCGGAACAGGGGGGGTCCCCGCGAATGAGCAGTTCTTC.

CDR3 in amino acids: CASSEAGEGIGNTIYF. CDR3 nucleotides: TGTGCCAGCAGCGAGGCCGGGGAGGGTATTGGAAACACCATATATTTT. The chain combines TRBV9 with TRBJ1-3; D is uncertain. V lost 3 bases and J 3 bases, leaving 16 bases between the germline ends. CDR1 is SGDLS and CDR2 is YYNGEE in the germline V gene. CDR3 length: 16 amino acids. Filled out from reference TRBV9 and TRBJ1-3, the complete variable domain reads DSGVTQTPKHLITATGQRVTLRCSPRSGDLSVYWYQQSLDQGLQFLIQYYNGEERAKGNILERFSAQQFPDLHSELNLSSLELGDSALYFCASSEAGEGIGNTIYFGEGSWLTVV.

The chain carries TRBV28 and TRBJ2-7, with 8 bases that match TRBD1. The germline gives CDR1 MDHEN, CDR2 SYDVKM. V was clipped by 3 bases and J by 2 bases; unmatched bases: 6. The length of the CDR3 is 15 residues. The CDR3: CASSLMTGETYEQYF. The CDR3 DNA reads TGTGCCAGCAGTTTGATGACAGGGGAAACCTACGAGCAGTACTTC. The full variable domain, completed using reference TRBV28 and TRBJ2-7, is DVKVTQSSRYLVKRTGEKVFLECVQDMDHENMFWYRQDPGLGLRLIYFSYDVKMKEKGDIPEGYSVSREKKERFSLILESASTNQTSMYLCASSLMTGETYEQYFGPGTRLTVT.

The chain links TRBV19 to TRBJ1-1; perhaps TRBD1 as D (6 bases). Trimming removed 5 bases at V and 6 bases at J, with 10 bases between. From germline, CDR1 is LNHDA and CDR2 SQIVND (reference sequence). The CDR3 totals 12 residues. The CDR3, as DNA: TGTGCCAGTAGTTGGGGGGGGCCTGAAGCTTTCTTT. Residues: CASSWGGPEAFF.

This chain links TRBV20-1 with TRBJ1-2; D uncertain. Germline-derived CDR1 and CDR2 are DFQATT and SNEGSKA (reference sequence). V was shortened by 6 bases and J by 8 bases, with 10 bases between the two germline ends. The CDR3 is 10 residues long. The CDR3 DNA sequence: TGCAGTGCAAGACATTTGGGCTACACCTTC. Residues: CSARHLGYTF.

The V gene is TRBV6-5, the J gene TRBJ1-3; unclear D gene. The length of the CDR3 is 13 residues. Per germline, CDR1 MNHEY and CDR2 SVGAGI. V lost 2 bases, J lost 4 bases, and 6 bases lay in between. This CDR3 reads CASSYGAGNTIYF. The CDR3 DNA is TGTGCCAGCAGTTACGGCGCGGGAAACACCATATATTTT.